The T cell receptor (beta chain) under discussion was sequenced for a study of T cells expressing NK-cell markers. Details on this clonotype: Its specificity is unknown.

Study-level findings and limits: These clonotypes, the leaders elsewhere, also led the CD3+CD56-NKG2C+ fraction in a few donors.

CDR1 is SGHTA, CDR2 FQGNSA, per germline. The CDR3 extends over 14 amino acids. Production of TCR beta cDNA relied on 5'RACE template switching with UMIs. TCRdb reprocessed the 5' RACE reads; each CDR3 protein has one entry and no DNA is given. This table lists under 600,000 distinct CDR3 sequences. The chain uses TRBV7-2 and TRBJ2-2; TCRdb's D call, TRBD1, is unchecked because there is no DNA. This receptor was obtained from a woman aged 45 to 65 in good health. Sequenced material: blood T cells: a sorted CD56 or NKG2C T cell subset, CD4+ or CD8+ T cells, or bulk PBMC T cells (not recorded which). This CDR3 reads CASSLQGESGELFF.